This note documents a single TCR beta chain sequence. Which antigen it targets is not known. Receptors were amplified or captured by the immunoSEQ multiplex PCR assay. For the multiplex PCR, a mixture combining 60 forward primers for TCR Vbeta segments and 13 reverse primers for TCR Jbeta segments was used. A multiplex PCR assay on genomic DNA amplified the CDR3 region of rearranged TCR beta genes. On the Illumina HiSeq System, the amplified TCR beta libraries were sequenced as 87-base-pair reads. The authors processed their data as follows. In a later analysis, around 80 million unique TCR beta chains were counted across the approximately 670 repertoires, and roughly 9.9 million of these chains were shared by at least two donors. A nearest-neighbor algorithm error-corrected the raw reads and collapsed the reads into unique sequences, merging closely related sequences to remove PCR and sequencing errors. V, D and J gene segments were assigned by aligning CDR3 sequences to IMGT reference sequences. For a sequence to be retained, at least a six-nucleotide match to both a V gene segment and a J gene segment was required. A rearrangement was called productive if the CDR3 had no stop codons and remained in frame with V and J, and every other rearrangement was called non-productive. Following IMGT convention, CDR3 was defined as the stretch from the second conserved V-encoded cysteine up to the conserved J-encoded phenylalanine. The earlier analysis of some 600 of the donors excluded sequences that lacked an unambiguous match to a single V gene segment. In an earlier analysis of around 590 of the donors, a V segment was called functional when productive rearrangements were above 56.7%, and segregating when the standard deviation between donors exceeded 5%. A statistical classification framework was built for diagnosing cytomegalovirus status from the catalog of TCR beta chain sequences. V and J gene assignment, in a later analysis, came from comparing TCR nucleotide sequences with IMGT/GENE-DB human TR gene sequences. The TCRdist pipeline was used in a later analysis to assign CDR3 sequences and most-parsimonious VDJ recombination scenarios. In a later analysis, each TCR beta chain was defined by its CDR3 amino acid sequence together with its V-gene family, and reads without a unique V-gene family were excluded. A later analysis removed nearly 600 highly shared, low-generation-probability nucleotide sequences to deal with suspected cross-contamination and a sequencing artifact. A later analysis calculated a clonal expansion index for each public chain from normalized within-repertoire ranks of inferred template counts. In a later analysis, generation probabilities were computed using a VDJ recombination model fitted to out-of-frame rearrangements, and the results were checked against IGoR. In a later analysis, TCR-TCR, TCR-HLA and TCR-CMV co-occurrence was scored with hypergeometric tests, and a repertoire-size bias correction was applied to TCR pairs. In a later analysis, false discovery rates were estimated by permuting HLA or CMV assignments 20 times. In a later analysis, co-occurring TCRs were grouped using DBSCAN, with TCRdist sequence similarity added in when clustering inside HLA-allele-positive subsets. Repertoires with fewer than 30,000 or more than 120,000 public chains, plus five repertoires with anomalous nucleotide sharing, were excluded from co-occurrence clustering. TCRdb provides this immuneACCESS table in a form limited to in-frame rearrangements. Some clones are lacking; in checked studies, under half of them reflect an unresolved V gene, and why the rest are absent is not known. V, J and clone size derive from that table, while D and trimming were established from the DNA sequence. The table kept for this sample lists fewer than 150,000 clones. Jointly, the top ten make up roughly 2.7% of the sample.

This sample stems from a study of cytomegalovirus exposure and HLA in healthy donors (dated by TCRdb to about 2017). Study-wide context: In an earlier analysis of 550 to 750 of the donors, about 260 Gb of sequence data and some 100 million unique TCR beta sequences from about 190 million T cells were reported. Both class I and class II loci were covered by HLA typing, at four-digit resolution. Rather than using new phenotypic data, the later analysis identified candidate immune exposures from TCR beta sequences and from how often those sequences occurred across donors. An earlier analysis of several hundred of the donors applied high-throughput TCR beta sequencing to assess whether each TCR beta V gene segment acted as functional or pseudogenic. Every repertoire in the discovery cohort had been generated on one and the same sequencing platform. The aim of the study was to test whether cataloging public T cell receptors could identify signatures of past pathogen exposure. To study patterns of TCR occurrence, a later analysis re-analyzed previously published TCR beta repertoires from around 700 donors and added high-resolution HLA genotyping. In addition to the first cohort of 666 subjects, a separate validation cohort of 120 different subjects was used. Donor age, sex, ethnicity and CMV serostatus were collected together with the repertoire data. A later genetic analysis used genome-wide SNP genotypes for 398 of the 666 donors, treating that subset as a discovery cohort. A handful of DR-DQ haplotypes were handled as single units for association and clustering because linkage in the cohort was strong. The genetic ancestry cluster associated with self-reported Caucasian donors included about four fifths of the 398 genotyped donors. On average, 235,054 unique TCR beta nucleotide sequences were sequenced per donor among a few hundred genotyped donors of the cohort, with roughly 18% of those sequences being non-productive. The number of donors typed differed by locus, with about 620-630 for A, B, C, DRB1 and DQB1, more than 500 for DQA1, approximately 570 for DPA1, and 472 for DPB1. The study profiled the T cell repertoires of around 700 subjects by immunosequencing and related them to cytomegalovirus serostatus. High-throughput TCR immunosequencing, statistical association of individual TCRs with disease status, and machine learning were combined to predict cytomegalovirus infection status. An early release covering roughly 640 HLA-typed donors comprised 250 to 350 gigabases of sequencing data and around 80 million unique TCR sequences.

The full study reports these points: Broadly in line with IMGT annotations, most TCR beta V segments showed up in productive rearrangements about 87% or about 30% of the time in an earlier analysis of 587 of the donors. CMV serostatus was the only immune exposure information available for the cohort. A later genetic analysis reported fewer N-insertions in productive TCRs among donors in an Asian-associated ancestry cluster than the approximately 700-donor mean. The authors suggested that the approach could potentially be extended to other disease states and immunological phenotypes. Only TCR beta chains were sequenced in this cohort, and the absence of alpha or paired-chain data limited detectable features. Because HLA typing was unavailable for some donors at each locus, only the typed subset was used in association tests. At a false discovery rate of 0.05, a later analysis linked around 15,000 TCR beta sequences to specific HLA alleles. According to a later analysis, most CMV-associated TCR beta chains appeared to be HLA-restricted, and the HLA associations seemed to be driven largely by CMV exposure. In both the original and validation cohorts, the classifier was reported to diagnose cytomegalovirus status with high specificity and sensitivity. Presence/absence analyses assumed roughly uniform sequencing depth across donors, an assumption that may not hold. A later analysis reported that several top co-occurrence clusters appeared linked to parvovirus B19, influenza, CMV and Epstein-Barr virus. The study listed approximately 150 TCR beta chains as associated with cytomegalovirus. Correlated functional status among segregating V segments might reflect linkage disequilibrium, but an unknown experimental factor could not be ruled out. A few of the identified cytomegalovirus-associated TCR beta chains were confirmed in vitro to be specific for cytomegalovirus antigens. The sequencing pipeline was judged likely to have produced a cluster of highly shared sequence variants as a technical artifact. A further reported finding was that TCR beta sequences accurately predicted the HLA-A and HLA-B alleles for most subjects in the first cohort. The earlier analysis of 587 of the donors excluded some 15 rarely observed V segments, including chromosome 9 orphons, because counts were too low. While some public TCRs were present in many individuals, most TCR sequences turned up only very rarely across donors. Some IMGT-functional V segments, including TRBV6-2 and TRBV6-3, could not be told apart with the 87-base-pair reads, so those segments were excluded. According to a later analysis, TCR association rates differed among HLA loci, with DRB1 alleles showing the most associated TCRs and HLA-C alleles showing the fewest. Assigning TCR associations to individual alleles was difficult when HLA alleles, especially DR and DQ, strongly co-occurred. Compared with equally common non-associated chains, HLA-associated TCR beta chains in a later analysis were more clonally expanded and had lower generation probabilities. V-gene and J-gene trimming of TCR beta chains was associated with a missense DCLRE1C variant in a later genetic analysis, and the association was replicated in an independent cohort.

The germline V gene provides CDR1 ENHRY and CDR2 SYGVKD. The V end loses 0 bases and the J end loses 4 bases, and a stretch of 15 bases separates them. Reading from cysteine to phenylalanine, the CDR3 counts 16 amino acids. The entry retains the CDR3 DNA only, 48 bases that are in frame from base 1. The cohort consisted of approximately 670 healthy bone marrow donors. All cohort members were sampled while nominally healthy, although unrecorded immune exposures were likely present. The donor was CMV seronegative and belonged to the group of 352 seronegative cohort members. A peripheral blood sample was provided by each donor, and peripheral blood mononuclear cells were used for TCR beta sequencing. Genomic DNA extraction from the blood cell samples was performed with the Qiagen DNeasy Blood Extraction Kit.

This TCR was recovered from a middle-aged man in good health and CMV-seronegative. Sample: PBMCs. The rearrangement joined TRBV10-3 to TRBJ1-2, with no reliable assignment of the D segment. CDR3 region: CAISESRSPSGYGYTF. In nucleotides, the sequence is TGTGCCATCAGTGAGTCGAGGTCCCCAAGCGGCTATGGCTACACCTTC.